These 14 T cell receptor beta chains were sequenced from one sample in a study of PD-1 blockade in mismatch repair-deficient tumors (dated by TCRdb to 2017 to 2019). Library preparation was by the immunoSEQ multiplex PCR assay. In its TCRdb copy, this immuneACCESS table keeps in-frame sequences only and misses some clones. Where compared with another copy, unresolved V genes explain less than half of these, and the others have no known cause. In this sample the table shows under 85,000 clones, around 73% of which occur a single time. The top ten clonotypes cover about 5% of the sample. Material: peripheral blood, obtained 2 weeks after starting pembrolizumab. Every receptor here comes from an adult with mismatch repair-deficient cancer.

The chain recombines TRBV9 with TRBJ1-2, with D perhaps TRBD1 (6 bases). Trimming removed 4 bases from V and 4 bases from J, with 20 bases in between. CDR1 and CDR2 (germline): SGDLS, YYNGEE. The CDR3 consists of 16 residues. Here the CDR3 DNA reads TGTGCCAGCAGCTTTTTCCCGACAGGTACTTCCTATGGCTACACCTTC. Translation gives CASSFFPTGTSYGYTF. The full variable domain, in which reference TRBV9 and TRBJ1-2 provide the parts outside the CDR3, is DSGVTQTPKHLITATGQRVTLRCSPRSGDLSVYWYQQSLDQGLQFLIQYYNGEERAKGNILERFSAQQFPDLHSELNLSSLELGDSALYFCASSFFPTGTSYGYTFGSGTRLTVV.

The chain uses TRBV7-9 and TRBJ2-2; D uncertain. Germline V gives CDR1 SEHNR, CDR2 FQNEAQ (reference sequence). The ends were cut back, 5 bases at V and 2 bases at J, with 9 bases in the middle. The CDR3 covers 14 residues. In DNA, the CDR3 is TGTGCCAGCAGCGGGATGGCTAACACCGGGGAGCTGTTTTTT. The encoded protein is CASSGMANTGELFF.

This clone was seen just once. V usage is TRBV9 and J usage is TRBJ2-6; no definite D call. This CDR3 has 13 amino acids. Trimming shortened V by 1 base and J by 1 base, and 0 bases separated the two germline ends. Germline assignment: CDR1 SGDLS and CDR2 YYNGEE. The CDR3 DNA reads TGTGCCAGCAGCGTATCTGGGGCCAACGTCCTGACTTTC. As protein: CASSVSGANVLTF. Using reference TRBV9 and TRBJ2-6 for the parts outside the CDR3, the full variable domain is DSGVTQTPKHLITATGQRVTLRCSPRSGDLSVYWYQQSLDQGLQFLIQYYNGEERAKGNILERFSAQQFPDLHSELNLSSLELGDSALYFCASSVSGANVLTFGAGSRLTVL.

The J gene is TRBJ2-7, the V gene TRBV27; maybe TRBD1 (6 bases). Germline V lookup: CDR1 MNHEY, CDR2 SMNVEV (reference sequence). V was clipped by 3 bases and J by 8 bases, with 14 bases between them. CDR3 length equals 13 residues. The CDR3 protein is CASSLVGTPQQYF. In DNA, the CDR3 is TGTGCCAGCAGTTTGGTTGGGACACCCCAGCAGTACTTC.

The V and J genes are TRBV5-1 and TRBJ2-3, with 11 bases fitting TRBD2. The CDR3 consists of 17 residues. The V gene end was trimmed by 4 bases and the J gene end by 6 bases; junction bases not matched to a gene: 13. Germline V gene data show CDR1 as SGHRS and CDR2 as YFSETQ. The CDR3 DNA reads TGCGCCAGCAGCCAGCACGGGACTAGCGGTTCTGGCGATACGCAGTATTTT. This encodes CASSQHGTSGSGDTQYF.

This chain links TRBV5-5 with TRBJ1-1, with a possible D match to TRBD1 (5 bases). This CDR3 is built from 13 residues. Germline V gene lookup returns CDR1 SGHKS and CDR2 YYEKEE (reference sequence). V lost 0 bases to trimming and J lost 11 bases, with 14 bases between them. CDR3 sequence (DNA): TGTGCCAGCAGCTTGGACACGGGGGGGACGGCTTTCTTT. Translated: CASSLDTGGTAFF.

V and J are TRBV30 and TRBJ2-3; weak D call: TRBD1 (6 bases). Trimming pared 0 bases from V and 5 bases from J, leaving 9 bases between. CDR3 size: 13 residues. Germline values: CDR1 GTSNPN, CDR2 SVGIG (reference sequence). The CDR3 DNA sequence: TGTGCCTGGAGTGTACTCAGGGGAGATACGCAGTATTTT. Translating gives CAWSVLRGDTQYF. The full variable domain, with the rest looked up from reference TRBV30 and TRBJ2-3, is SQTIHQWPATLVQPVGSPLSLECTVEGTSNPNLYWYRQAAGRGLQLLFYSVGIGQISSEVPQNLSASRPQDRQFILSSKKLLLSDSGFYLCAWSVLRGDTQYFGPGTRLTVL.

In nucleotides, the CDR3 is TGCGCCAGCAGCTTGGGGCAGGACACTGAAGCTTTCTTT. This sequence encodes CASSLGQDTEAFF. The chain uses TRBV5-1 and TRBJ1-1; D unclear. The germline CDR1 and CDR2 sequences are SGHRS and YFSETQ. The CDR3 totals 13 residues. V lost 0 bases and J lost 3, with 6 bases in between.

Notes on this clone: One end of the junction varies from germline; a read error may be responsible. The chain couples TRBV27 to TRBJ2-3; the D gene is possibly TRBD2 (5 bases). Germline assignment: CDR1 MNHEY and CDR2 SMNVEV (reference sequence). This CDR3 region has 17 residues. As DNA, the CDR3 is TGTGCCAGCAGCTTATCTCCCGGACTCACTAGCACAGATACGCAGTATTTT. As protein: CASSLSPGLTSTDTQYF.

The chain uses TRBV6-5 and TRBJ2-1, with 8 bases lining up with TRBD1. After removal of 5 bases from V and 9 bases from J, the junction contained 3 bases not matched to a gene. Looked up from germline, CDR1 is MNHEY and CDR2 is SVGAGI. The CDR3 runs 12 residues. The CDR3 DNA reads TGTGCCAGCAGTGCACAGGGGGGTGAGCAGTTCTTC. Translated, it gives CASSAQGGEQFF.

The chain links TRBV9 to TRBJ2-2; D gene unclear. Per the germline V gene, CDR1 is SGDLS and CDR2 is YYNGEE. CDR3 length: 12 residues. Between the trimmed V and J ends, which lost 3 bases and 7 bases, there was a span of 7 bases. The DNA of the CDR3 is TGTGCCAGCAGCGAATCCCGCGGGGAGCTGTTTTTT. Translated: CASSESRGELFF. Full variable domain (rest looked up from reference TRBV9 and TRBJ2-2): DSGVTQTPKHLITATGQRVTLRCSPRSGDLSVYWYQQSLDQGLQFLIQYYNGEERAKGNILERFSAQQFPDLHSELNLSSLELGDSALYFCASSESRGELFFGEGSRLTVL.

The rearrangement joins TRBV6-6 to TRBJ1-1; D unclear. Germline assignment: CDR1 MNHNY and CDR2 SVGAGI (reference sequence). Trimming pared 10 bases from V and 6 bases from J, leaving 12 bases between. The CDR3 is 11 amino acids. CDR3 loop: CAIRRESEAFF. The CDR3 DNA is TGTGCCATCCGGAGGGAGTCTGAAGCTTTCTTT.

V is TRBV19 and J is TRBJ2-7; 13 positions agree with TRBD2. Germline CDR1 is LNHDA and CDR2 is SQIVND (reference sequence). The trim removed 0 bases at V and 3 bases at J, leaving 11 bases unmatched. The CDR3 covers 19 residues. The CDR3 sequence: CASSIDLGATSGRSYEQYF. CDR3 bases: TGTGCCAGTAGTATAGATCTGGGAGCGACTAGCGGGAGGAGCTACGAGCAGTACTTC.

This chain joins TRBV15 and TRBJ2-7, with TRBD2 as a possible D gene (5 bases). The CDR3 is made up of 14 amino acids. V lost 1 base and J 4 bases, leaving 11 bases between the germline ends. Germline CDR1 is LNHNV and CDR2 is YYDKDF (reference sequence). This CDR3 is CATSRASGGYEQYF. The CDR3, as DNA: TGTGCCACCAGCAGAGCCTCGGGCGGGTACGAGCAGTACTTC.